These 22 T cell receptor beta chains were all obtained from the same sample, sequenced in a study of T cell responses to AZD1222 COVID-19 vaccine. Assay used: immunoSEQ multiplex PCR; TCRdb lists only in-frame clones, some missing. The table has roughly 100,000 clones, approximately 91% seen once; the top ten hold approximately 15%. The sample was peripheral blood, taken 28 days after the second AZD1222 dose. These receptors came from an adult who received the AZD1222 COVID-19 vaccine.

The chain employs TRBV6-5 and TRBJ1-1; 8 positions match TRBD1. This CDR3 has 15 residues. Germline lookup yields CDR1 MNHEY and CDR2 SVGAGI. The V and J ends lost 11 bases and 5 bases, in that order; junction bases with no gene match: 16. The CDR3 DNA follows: TGTGCCTCGTACAAGGGGGGGACAGGCAGGACTGAAGCTTTCTTT. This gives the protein CASYKGGTGRTEAFF.

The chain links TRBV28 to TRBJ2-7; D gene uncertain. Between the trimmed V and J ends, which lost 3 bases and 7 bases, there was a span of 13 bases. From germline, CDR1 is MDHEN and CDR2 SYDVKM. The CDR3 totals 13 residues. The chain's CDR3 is CASSFEGWLEQYF. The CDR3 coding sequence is TGTGCCAGCAGTTTCGAAGGGTGGTTGGAGCAGTACTTC.

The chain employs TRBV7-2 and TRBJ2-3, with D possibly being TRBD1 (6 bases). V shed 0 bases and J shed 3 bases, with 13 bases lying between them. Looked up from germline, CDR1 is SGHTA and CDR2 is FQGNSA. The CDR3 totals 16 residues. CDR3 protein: CASSLARGWGTDTQYF. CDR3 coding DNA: TGTGCCAGCAGCTTAGCCAGGGGCTGGGGGACAGATACGCAGTATTTT. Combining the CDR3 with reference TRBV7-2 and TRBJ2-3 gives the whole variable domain GAGVSQSPSNKVTEKGKDVELRCDPISGHTALYWYRQSLGQGLEFLIYFQGNSAPDKSGLPSDRFSAERTGGSVSTLTIQRTQQEDSAVYLCASSLARGWGTDTQYFGPGTRLTVL.

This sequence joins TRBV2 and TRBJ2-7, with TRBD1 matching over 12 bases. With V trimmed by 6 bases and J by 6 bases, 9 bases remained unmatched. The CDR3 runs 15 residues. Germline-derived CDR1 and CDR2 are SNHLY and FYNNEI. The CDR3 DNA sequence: TGTGCCAGCAGACGCCTTGGGACAGGGGGCCGCGAGCAGTACTTC. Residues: CASRRLGTGGREQYF.

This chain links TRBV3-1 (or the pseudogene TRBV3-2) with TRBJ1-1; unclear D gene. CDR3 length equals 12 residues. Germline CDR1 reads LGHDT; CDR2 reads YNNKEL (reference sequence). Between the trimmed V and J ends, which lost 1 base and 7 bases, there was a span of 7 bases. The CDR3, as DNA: TGTGCCAGCAGCCAAGGGCCCCTTGAAGCTTTCTTT. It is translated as CASSQGPLEAFF.

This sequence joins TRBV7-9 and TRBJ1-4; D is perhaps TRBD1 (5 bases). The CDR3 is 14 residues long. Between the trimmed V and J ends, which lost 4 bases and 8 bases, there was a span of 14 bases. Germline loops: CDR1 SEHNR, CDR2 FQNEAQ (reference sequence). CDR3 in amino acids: CASSSGPVREKLFF. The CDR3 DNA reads TGTGCCAGCAGCTCGGGACCGGTGAGGGAAAAACTGTTTTTT.

The CDR3 spells CASSTWTAGNQPQHF. Here the CDR3 DNA reads TGTGCCAGTAGCACCTGGACCGCCGGAAATCAGCCCCAGCATTTT. This rearrangement joins TRBV19 to TRBJ1-5; D is unclear. The CDR3 extends over 15 amino acids. V was pared by 6 bases and J by 4 bases, with 16 bases between. In germline, CDR1 is LNHDA, CDR2 SQIVND (reference sequence).

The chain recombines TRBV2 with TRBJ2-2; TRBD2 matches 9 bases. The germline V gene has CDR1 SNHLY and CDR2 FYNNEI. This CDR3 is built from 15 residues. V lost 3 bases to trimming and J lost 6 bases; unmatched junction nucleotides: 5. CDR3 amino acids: CASSDLLAGAGELFF. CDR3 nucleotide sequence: TGTGCCAGCAGTGATCTGTTAGCGGGAGCCGGGGAGCTGTTTTTT.

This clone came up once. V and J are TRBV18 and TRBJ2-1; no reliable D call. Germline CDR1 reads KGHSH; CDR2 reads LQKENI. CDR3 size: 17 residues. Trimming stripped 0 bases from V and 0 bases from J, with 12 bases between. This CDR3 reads CASSPPGGLASYNEQFF. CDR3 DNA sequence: TGTGCCAGCTCACCACCCGGCGGTCTTGCCTCCTACAATGAGCAGTTCTTC.

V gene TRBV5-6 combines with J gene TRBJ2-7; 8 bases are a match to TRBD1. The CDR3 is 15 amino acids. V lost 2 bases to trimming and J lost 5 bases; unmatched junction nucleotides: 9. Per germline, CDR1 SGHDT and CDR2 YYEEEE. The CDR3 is CASSFLDRVTNEQYF. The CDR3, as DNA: TGTGCCAGCAGCTTCCTGGACAGGGTAACCAACGAGCAGTACTTC.

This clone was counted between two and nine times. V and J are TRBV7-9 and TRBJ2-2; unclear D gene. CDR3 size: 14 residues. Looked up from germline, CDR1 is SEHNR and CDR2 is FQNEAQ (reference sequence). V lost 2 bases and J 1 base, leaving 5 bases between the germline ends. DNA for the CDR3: TGTGCCAGCAGCTTATTGGGGAACACCGGGGAGCTGTTTTTT. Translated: CASSLLGNTGELFF.

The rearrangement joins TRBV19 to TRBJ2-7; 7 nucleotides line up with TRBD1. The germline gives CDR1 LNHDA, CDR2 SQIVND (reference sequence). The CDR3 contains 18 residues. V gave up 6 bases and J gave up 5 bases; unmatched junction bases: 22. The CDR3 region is CASSPFGGQPSPRDEQYF. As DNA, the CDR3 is TGTGCCAGTAGCCCCTTTGGGGGACAGCCCTCCCCTCGGGACGAGCAGTACTTC.

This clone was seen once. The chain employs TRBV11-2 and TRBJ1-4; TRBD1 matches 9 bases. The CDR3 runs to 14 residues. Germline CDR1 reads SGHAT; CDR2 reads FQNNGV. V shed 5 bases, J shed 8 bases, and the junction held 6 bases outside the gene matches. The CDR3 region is CASSMGQGGEKLFF. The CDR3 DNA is TGTGCCAGCAGCATGGGACAGGGCGGAGAAAAACTGTTTTTT.

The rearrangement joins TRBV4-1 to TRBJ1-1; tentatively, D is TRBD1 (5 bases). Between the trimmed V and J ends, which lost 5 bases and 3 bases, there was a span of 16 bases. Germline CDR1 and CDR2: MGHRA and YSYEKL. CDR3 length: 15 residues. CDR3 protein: CASSFERGRDTEAFF. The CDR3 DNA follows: TGCGCCAGCAGCTTCGAAAGGGGCAGGGACACTGAAGCTTTCTTT.

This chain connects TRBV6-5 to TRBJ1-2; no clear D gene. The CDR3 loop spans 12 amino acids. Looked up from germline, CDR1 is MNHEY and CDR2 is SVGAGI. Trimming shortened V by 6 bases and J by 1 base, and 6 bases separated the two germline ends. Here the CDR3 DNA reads TGTGCCAGCAGCAGGAGTAACTATGGCTACACCTTC. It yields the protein CASSRSNYGYTF.

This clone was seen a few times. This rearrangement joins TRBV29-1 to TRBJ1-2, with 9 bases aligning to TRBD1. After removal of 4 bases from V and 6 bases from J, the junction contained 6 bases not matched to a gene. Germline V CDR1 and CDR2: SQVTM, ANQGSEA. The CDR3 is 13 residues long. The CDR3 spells CSVGTGEWHGYTF. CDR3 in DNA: TGCAGCGTTGGGACAGGGGAATGGCATGGCTACACCTTC.

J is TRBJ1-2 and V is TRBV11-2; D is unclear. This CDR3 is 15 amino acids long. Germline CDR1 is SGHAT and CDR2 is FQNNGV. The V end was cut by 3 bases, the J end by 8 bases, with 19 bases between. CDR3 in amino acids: CASSLTPGGRVGYTF. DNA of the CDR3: TGTGCCAGCAGCTTGACCCCCGGAGGCCGGGTGGGCTACACCTTC.

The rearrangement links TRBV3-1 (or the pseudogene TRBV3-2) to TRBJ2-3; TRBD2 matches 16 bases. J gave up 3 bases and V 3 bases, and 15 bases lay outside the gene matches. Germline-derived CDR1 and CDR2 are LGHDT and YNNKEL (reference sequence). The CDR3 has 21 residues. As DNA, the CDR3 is TGTGCCAGCAGCCATTTATCCAGGGGACTAGCGGGAGGGGAACTAACAGATACGCAGTATTTT. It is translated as CASSHLSRGLAGGELTDTQYF.

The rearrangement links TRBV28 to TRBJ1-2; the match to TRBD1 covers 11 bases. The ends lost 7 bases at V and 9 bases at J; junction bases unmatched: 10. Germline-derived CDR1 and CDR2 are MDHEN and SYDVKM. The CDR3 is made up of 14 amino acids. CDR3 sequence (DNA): TGTGCCAGCACCTTGGGGGGACAGGGGGTAAGCTACACCTTC. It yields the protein CASTLGGQGVSYTF.

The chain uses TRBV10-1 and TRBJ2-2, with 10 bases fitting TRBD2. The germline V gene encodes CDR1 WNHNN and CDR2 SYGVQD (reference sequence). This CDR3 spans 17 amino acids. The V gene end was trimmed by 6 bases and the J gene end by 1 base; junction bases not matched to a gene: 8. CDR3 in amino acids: CASSRRLAGMNTGELFF. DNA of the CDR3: TGCGCCAGCAGCAGAAGACTAGCGGGCATGAACACCGGGGAGCTGTTTTTT.

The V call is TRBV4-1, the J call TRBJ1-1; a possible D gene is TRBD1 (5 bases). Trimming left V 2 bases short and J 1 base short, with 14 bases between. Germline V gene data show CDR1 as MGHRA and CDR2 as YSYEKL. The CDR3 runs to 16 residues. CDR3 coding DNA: TGCGCCAGCAGCCAACCCCGGCGAGGGGCGAACACTGAAGCTTTCTTT. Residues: CASSQPRRGANTEAFF.

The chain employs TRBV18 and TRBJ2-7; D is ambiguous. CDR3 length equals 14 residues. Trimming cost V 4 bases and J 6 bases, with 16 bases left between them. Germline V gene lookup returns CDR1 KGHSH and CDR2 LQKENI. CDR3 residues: CASSLTDTLSEQYF. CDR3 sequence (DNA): TGTGCCAGCTCACTTACAGATACCTTATCCGAGCAGTACTTC.